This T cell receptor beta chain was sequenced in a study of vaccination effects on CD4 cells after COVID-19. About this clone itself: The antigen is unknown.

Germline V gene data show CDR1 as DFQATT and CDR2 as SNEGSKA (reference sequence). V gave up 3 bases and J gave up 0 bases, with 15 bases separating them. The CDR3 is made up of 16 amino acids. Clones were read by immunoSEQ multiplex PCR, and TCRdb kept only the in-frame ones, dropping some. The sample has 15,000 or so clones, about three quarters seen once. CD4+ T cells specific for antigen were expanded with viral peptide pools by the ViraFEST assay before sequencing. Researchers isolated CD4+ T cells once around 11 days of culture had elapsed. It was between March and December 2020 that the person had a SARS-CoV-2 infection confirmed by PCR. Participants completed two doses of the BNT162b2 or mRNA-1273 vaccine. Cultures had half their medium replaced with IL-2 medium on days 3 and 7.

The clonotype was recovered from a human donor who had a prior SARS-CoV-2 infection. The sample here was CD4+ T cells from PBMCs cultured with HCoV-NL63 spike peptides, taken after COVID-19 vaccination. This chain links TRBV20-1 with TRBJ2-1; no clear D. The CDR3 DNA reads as TGCAGTGCTAGTTCGGCGGAAAAAAGCTCCTACAATGAGCAGTTCTTC. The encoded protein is CSASSAEKSSYNEQFF.